Below are 23 T cell receptor beta chains sequenced from a single sample in a study of shared clonotypes between healthy human individuals. Naive-designated CD8 cells lacked CD45RO, were positively enriched for CCR7, and omitted terminally differentiated effector memory CD45RA+ cells. This table comes from immunoSEQ multiplex PCR, and its TCRdb copy is limited to in-frame clones, with some not included. Here the sample spans about 2.2 million clones, around 93% being singletons. The sequenced sample consisted of naive CD8+ T cells from PBMCs. The receptors derive from a man aged 18 to 29 in good health. Some clones in this sample may be carry-over from other donors' samples.

The chain couples TRBV9 to TRBJ2-1; the D gene is possibly TRBD2 (6 bases). This CDR3 contains 17 residues. Looked up from germline, CDR1 is SGDLS and CDR2 is YYNGEE. The V end was cut by 4 bases, the J end by 9 bases, with 26 bases between. CDR3 loop: CASSLGAGTLLGGEQFF. The CDR3 DNA reads TGTGCCAGCAGCCTAGGGGCCGGGACCCTCTTGGGGGGTGAGCAGTTCTTC.

V usage is TRBV7-9 and J usage is TRBJ2-5, with a weak D call TRBD1 (6 bases). CDR3 length: 15 amino acids. Germline assignment: CDR1 SEHNR and CDR2 FQNEAQ (reference sequence). Trimming took off 2 bases at V and 3 bases at J, with 13 bases between the two ends. The CDR3 DNA sequence: TGTGCCAGCAGCTTAACACAGGGACCAGAAGAGACCCAGTACTTC. It codes for CASSLTQGPEETQYF.

The chain recombines TRBV7-9 with TRBJ2-5; 9 bases match TRBD2. The V gene's germline CDR1 is SEHNR and CDR2 FQNEAQ (reference sequence). V trimming: 6 bases; J trimming: 1 base; junction bases outside the gene matches: 3. The length of the CDR3 is 14 residues. The CDR3 DNA reads TGTGCCAGCAGTTGGCGGGAGGGCCAAGAGACCCAGTACTTC. It yields the protein CASSWREGQETQYF.

The V and J genes are TRBV18 and TRBJ2-7; TRBD1 aligns across 7 bases. With V trimmed by 5 bases and J by 2 bases, 6 bases remained unmatched. The CDR3 consists of 14 residues. Germline V gene lookup returns CDR1 KGHSH and CDR2 LQKENI. The CDR3 here is CASSFDRATYEQYF. DNA of the CDR3: TGTGCCAGCTCATTTGACAGGGCCACCTACGAGCAGTACTTC. The full variable domain, completed using reference TRBV18 and TRBJ2-7, is NAGVMQNPRHLVRRRGQEARLRCSPMKGHSHVYWYRQLPEEGLKFMVYLQKENIIDESGMPKERFSAEFPKEGPSILRIQQVVRGDSAAYFCASSFDRATYEQYFGPGTRLTVT.

The count of this clone is one. V usage is TRBV7-9 and J usage is TRBJ1-2; the D gene is possibly TRBD1 (6 bases). V lost 1 base, J lost 5 bases, and 23 bases lay in between. Germline lookup yields CDR1 SEHNR and CDR2 FQNEAQ (reference sequence). The CDR3 loop spans 18 amino acids. CDR3 residues: CASSLGGAVTDMGYGYTF. The CDR3 DNA sequence: TGTGCCAGCAGCTTAGGGGGGGCGGTTACGGATATGGGATATGGCTACACCTTC. The variable domain in full, completed from reference TRBV7-9 and TRBJ1-2, reads DTGVSQNPRHKITKRGQNVTFRCDPISEHNRLYWYRQTLGQGPEFLTYFQNEAQLEKSRLLSDRFSAERPKGSFSTLEIQRTEQGDSAMYLCASSLGGAVTDMGYGYTFGSGTRLTVV.

Note on this clone: Germline is not matched at one junction end, which may reflect a read error. The V and J genes are TRBV4-1 and TRBJ2-2; D not resolved. CDR3 size: 12 residues. Germline values: CDR1 MGHRA, CDR2 YSYEKL. CDR3 nucleotides: TGCGCCAGCAGCGAAGATCCCGGGGAGCTGTTTTTT. Protein: CASSEDPGELFF.

This rearrangement joins TRBV28 to TRBJ2-7, with a weak D call TRBD2 (5 bases). Germline V gene sequence: CDR1 MDHEN, CDR2 SYDVKM. The V end was cut by 6 bases, the J end by 3 bases, with 12 bases between. CDR3 length: 13 amino acids. The CDR3 nucleotides read TGTGCCAGCAGGGTGAGGGCGGACTACGAGCAGTACTTC. Amino acid sequence: CASRVRADYEQYF.

The chain combines TRBV4-1 with TRBJ2-1; D is perhaps TRBD2 (6 bases). The ends were cut back, 0 bases at V and 12 bases at J, with 15 bases in the middle. The CDR3 sequence is 14 residues long. The germline gives CDR1 MGHRA, CDR2 YSYEKL. CDR3 bases: TGCGCCAGCAGCCAAGATTTCGCGGGATCGGGGCAGTTCTTC. This translates into CASSQDFAGSGQFF.

This sequence joins TRBV7-9 and TRBJ2-7, with 7 bases that match TRBD1. Per the germline V gene, CDR1 is SEHNR and CDR2 is FQNEAQ (reference sequence). CDR3 length: 14 residues. V was clipped by 3 bases and J by 3 bases; unmatched bases: 5. CDR3: CASSFPGQYYEQYF. CDR3 DNA sequence: TGTGCCAGCAGCTTCCCGGGACAGTACTACGAGCAGTACTTC.

The rearrangement uses TRBV19 and TRBJ2-5; 7 nucleotides align to TRBD2. The germline gives CDR1 LNHDA, CDR2 SQIVND (reference sequence). With V trimmed by 5 bases and J by 2 bases, 11 bases remained unmatched. The CDR3 runs 16 residues. The DNA of the CDR3 is TGTGCCAGTAGTTCTCGCGTCCCTAGCGGACAAGAGACCCAGTACTTC. Translation gives CASSSRVPSGQETQYF.

The gene calls are TRBV25-1 and TRBJ1-5; D is perhaps TRBD1 (6 bases). The germline CDR1 and CDR2 sequences are MGHDK and SYGVNS. V was pared by 5 bases and J by 4 bases, with 9 bases between. The length of the CDR3 is 13 residues. The CDR3 bases are TGTGCCAGCAGTCCAGGGGAGAATCAGCCCCAGCATTTT. Protein sequence: CASSPGENQPQHF.

The chain joins TRBV19 to TRBJ1-5, with a tentative D call TRBD1 (5 bases). Trimming removed 5 bases at V and 4 bases at J, with 15 bases between. The germline V gene encodes CDR1 LNHDA and CDR2 SQIVND (reference sequence). CDR3 length: 15 amino acids. CDR3 loop: CASSFWDAENQPQHF. The CDR3 DNA sequence: TGTGCCAGTAGTTTCTGGGACGCCGAAAATCAGCCCCAGCATTTT.

The table lists this clone with a count of one. The chain links TRBV27 to TRBJ1-2, with D unresolved. The length of the CDR3 is 13 residues. Deletions cut 5 bases from V and 2 bases from J, with 9 bases between. Germline-derived CDR1 and CDR2 are MNHEY and SMNVEV (reference sequence). Here the CDR3 reads CASSRDSNYGYTF. The CDR3 DNA is TGTGCCAGCAGTCGCGATTCCAACTATGGCTACACCTTC.

About this clone: The identical CDR3 is also encoded by other nucleotide sequences in the sample. V is TRBV19 and J is TRBJ2-5, with D hard to call. CDR3 length: 12 residues. Trimming stripped 3 bases from V and 5 bases from J, with 7 bases between. CDR1 and CDR2 from the germline V gene are LNHDA and SQIVND (reference sequence). The CDR3 loop is CASSIPGETQYF. Written as DNA, the CDR3 is TGTGCCAGTAGTATCCCCGGGGAGACCCAGTACTTC.

The V call is TRBV27, the J call TRBJ2-7; D is ambiguous. The ends were cut back, 5 bases at V and 5 bases at J, with 13 bases in the middle. The CDR3 consists of 13 residues. Germline assignment: CDR1 MNHEY and CDR2 SMNVEV (reference sequence). The CDR3 loop is CASSPFSLNEQYF. CDR3 DNA: TGTGCCAGCAGTCCTTTTTCACTAAACGAGCAGTACTTC.

Here the CDR3 reads CASSLGTGDSGELFF. CDR3 sequence (DNA): TGCGCCAGCAGCTTGGGGACAGGGGATTCCGGGGAGCTGTTTTTT. V is TRBV5-1 and J is TRBJ2-2, with 9 nucleotides matching TRBD1. Losses at the gene ends were 0 bases for V and 6 bases for J; bases not matched to a gene: 3. The V gene's germline CDR1 is SGHRS and CDR2 YFSETQ. This CDR3 spans 15 amino acids.

The chain has TRBV28 and TRBJ1-3, with D possibly being TRBD1 (6 bases). The CDR3 length is 15 residues. CDR1 and CDR2 (germline): MDHEN, SYDVKM. Trimming removed 10 bases at V and 4 bases at J, with 20 bases between. The CDR3 loop is CATTLGGGSGNTIYF. The CDR3 DNA is TGTGCCACCACCTTGGGAGGGGGGTCAGGAAACACCATATATTTT.

V and J are TRBV27 and TRBJ2-7; tentative D call: TRBD1 (6 bases). Trimming took off 5 bases at V and 0 bases at J, with 14 bases between the two ends. CDR3 size: 15 residues. Looked up from germline, CDR1 is MNHEY and CDR2 is SMNVEV (reference sequence). CDR3 DNA: TGTGCCAGCAGTGCCCGGGACACAAGCTCCTACGAGCAGTACTTC. Its translation: CASSARDTSSYEQYF.

As regards this clone: Other DNA sequences in the same sample also yield this CDR3. The J gene is TRBJ1-3, the V gene TRBV9; D is ambiguous. This CDR3 region has 13 residues. Germline V CDR1 and CDR2: SGDLS, YYNGEE. V was pared by 1 base and J by 4 bases, with 6 bases between. The CDR3 bases are TGTGCCAGCAGCGTACTGTCGGGAAACACCATATATTTT. Its protein product is CASSVLSGNTIYF. The variable domain in full, with the rest retrieved from reference TRBV9 and TRBJ1-3, is DSGVTQTPKHLITATGQRVTLRCSPRSGDLSVYWYQQSLDQGLQFLIQYYNGEERAKGNILERFSAQQFPDLHSELNLSSLELGDSALYFCASSVLSGNTIYFGEGSWLTVV.

The V and J genes are TRBV7-3 and TRBJ2-3, with 7 bases that match TRBD1. This CDR3 has 18 residues. V gave up 5 bases and J gave up 4 bases; unmatched junction bases: 18. Germline CDR1 is SGHTA and CDR2 is FQGTGA. This CDR3 reads CASSARQGSGPFADTQYF. The CDR3 DNA reads as TGTGCCAGCAGCGCGCGACAGGGTTCTGGACCGTTTGCAGATACGCAGTATTTT.

The CDR3 region is CASSVGTGPSNQPQHF. CDR3 coding DNA: TGTGCCAGCAGCGTAGGGACAGGGCCGAGCAATCAGCCCCAGCATTTT. This sequence joins TRBV9 and TRBJ1-5, with TRBD1 matching over 8 bases. Germline V gene lookup returns CDR1 SGDLS and CDR2 YYNGEE. The CDR3 has 16 amino acids. With 0 bases clipped from V and 1 base from J, the junction kept 3 bases outside the gene matches.

CDR3 bases: TGTGCCAGCAGCTTGTTACCGGGAGGCGGGCAAGATACGCAGTATTTT. Protein product: CASSLLPGGGQDTQYF. The chain carries TRBV5-6 and TRBJ2-3; 7 nucleotides align to TRBD2. The J segment lost 5 bases and the V segment lost 1 base, leaving 10 bases of the junction unmatched. CDR1 is SGHDT and CDR2 is YYEEEE in the germline V gene. The CDR3 runs to 16 residues.

The V and J genes are TRBV4-3 and TRBJ2-1; TRBD2 agrees at 8 bases. The CDR3 is 16 amino acids. In germline, CDR1 is LGHNA, CDR2 YSLEER. V dropped 0 bases and J dropped 6; count of bases not matched to a gene: 7. The CDR3 nucleotides read TGCGCCAGCAGCCAAGATAGAGCGGGAGTCTTCAATGAGCAGTTCTTC. The encoded protein is CASSQDRAGVFNEQFF.